A few counts support the clone carrying this TCR beta chain. Loaded into unsorted PBMC replicate PCRs was approximately 270 ng DNA, 25,000 to 30,000 T cell genomes. Original handling: Without quality scores, immunoSEQ junctional reads could not be filtered like full-length reads. Generated by immunoSEQ multiplex PCR, the TCRdb table keeps only in-frame clones and is missing some. D and trimming were read from the DNA, whereas the V and J calls and clone size are those reported in that table. The data show about 510,000 clones, with less than 85% seen just once and over 10% held by the top ten. The data belong to a study of shared clonotypes between healthy human individuals. Specimen: PBMCs. The receptor comes from a woman in her thirties or forties in good health. Some clones in this sample may be carry-over from other donors' samples.

This CDR3 reads CASSLAQGAVGANVLTF. The CDR3, as DNA: TGTGCCAGCAGCTTAGCCCAGGGGGCAGTTGGGGCCAACGTCCTGACTTTC. The chain combines TRBV7-2 with TRBJ2-6; 8 bases are shared with TRBD1. The CDR3 is 17 amino acids. V lost 0 bases and J lost 3; bases outside the gene matches: 4. Germline V gene sequence: CDR1 SGHTA, CDR2 FQGNSA.